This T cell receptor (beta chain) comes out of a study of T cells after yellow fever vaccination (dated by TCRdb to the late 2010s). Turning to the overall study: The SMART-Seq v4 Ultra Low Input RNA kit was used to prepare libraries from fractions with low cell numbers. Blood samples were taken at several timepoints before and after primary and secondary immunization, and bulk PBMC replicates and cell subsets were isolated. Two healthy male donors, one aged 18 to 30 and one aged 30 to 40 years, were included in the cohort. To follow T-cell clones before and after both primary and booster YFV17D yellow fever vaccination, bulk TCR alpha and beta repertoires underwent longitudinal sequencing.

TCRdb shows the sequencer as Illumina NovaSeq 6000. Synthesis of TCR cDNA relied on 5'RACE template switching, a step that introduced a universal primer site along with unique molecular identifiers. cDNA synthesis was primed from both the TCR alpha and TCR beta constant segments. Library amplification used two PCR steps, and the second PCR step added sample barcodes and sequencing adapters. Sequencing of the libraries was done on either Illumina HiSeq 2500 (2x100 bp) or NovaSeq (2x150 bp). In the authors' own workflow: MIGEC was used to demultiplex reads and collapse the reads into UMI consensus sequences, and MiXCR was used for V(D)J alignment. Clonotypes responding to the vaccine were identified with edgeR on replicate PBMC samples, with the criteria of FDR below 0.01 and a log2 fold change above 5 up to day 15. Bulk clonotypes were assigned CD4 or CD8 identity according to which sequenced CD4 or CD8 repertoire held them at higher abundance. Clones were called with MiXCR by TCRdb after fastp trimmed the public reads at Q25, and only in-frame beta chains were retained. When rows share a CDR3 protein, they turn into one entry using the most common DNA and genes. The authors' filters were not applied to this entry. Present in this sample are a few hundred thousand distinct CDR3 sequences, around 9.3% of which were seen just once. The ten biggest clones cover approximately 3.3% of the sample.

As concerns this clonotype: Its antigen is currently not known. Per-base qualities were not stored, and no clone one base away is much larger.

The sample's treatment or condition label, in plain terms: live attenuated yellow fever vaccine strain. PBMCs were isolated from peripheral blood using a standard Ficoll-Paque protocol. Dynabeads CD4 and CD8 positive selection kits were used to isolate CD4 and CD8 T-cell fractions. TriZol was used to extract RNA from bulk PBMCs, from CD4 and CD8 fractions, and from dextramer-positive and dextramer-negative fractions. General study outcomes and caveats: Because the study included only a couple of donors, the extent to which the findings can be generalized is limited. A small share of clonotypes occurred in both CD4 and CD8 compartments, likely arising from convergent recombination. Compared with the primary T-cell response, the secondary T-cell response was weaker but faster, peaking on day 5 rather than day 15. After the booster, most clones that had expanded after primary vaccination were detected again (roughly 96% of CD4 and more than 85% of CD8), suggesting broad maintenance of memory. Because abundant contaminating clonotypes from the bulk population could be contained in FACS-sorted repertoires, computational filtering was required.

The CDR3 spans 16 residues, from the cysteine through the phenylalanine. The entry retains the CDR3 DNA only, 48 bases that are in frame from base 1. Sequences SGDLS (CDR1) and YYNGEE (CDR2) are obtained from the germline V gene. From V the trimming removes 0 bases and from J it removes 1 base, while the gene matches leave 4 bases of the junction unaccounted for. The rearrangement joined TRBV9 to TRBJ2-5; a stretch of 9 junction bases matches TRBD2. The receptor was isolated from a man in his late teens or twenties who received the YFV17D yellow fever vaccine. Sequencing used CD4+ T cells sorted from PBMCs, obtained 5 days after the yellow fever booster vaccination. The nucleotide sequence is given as TGTGCCAGCAGCGTAGCAGTAGCGGGGGCCCAAGAGACCCAGTACTTC. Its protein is CASSVAVAGAQETQYF.